A single sample is the source of the 8 T cell receptor beta chains below, sequenced in a study of shared T cell receptors in the human thymus. The table came from immunoSEQ multiplex PCR; TCRdb's copy has only in-frame clones and leaves some out. The repertoire holds approximately 730,000 clones, 80% to 90% seen once, with around 0.0099% in the top ten. This same sample was also part of a study on human thymus T cells.

Input material: thymocytes. These receptors came from a girl under three years old with a congenital heart defect.

The genes are TRBV29-1 and TRBJ2-3; 8 bases align to TRBD2. CDR1 and CDR2 from the germline V gene are SQVTM and ANQGSEA. CDR3 length: 19 amino acids. J gave up 2 bases and V 3 bases, and 19 bases lay outside the gene matches. As DNA, the CDR3 is TGCAGCGTTGACAGGCGGCGGGGGGACCATACCGCCAACACAGATACGCAGTATTTT. This gives the protein CSVDRRRGDHTANTDTQYF.

The chain is built from TRBV5-4 and TRBJ2-3, with 7 bases identical to TRBD2. The CDR3 length is 17 residues. Germline-derived CDR1 and CDR2 are SGHNT and YYREEE (reference sequence). V trimming: 1 base; J trimming: 2 bases; junction bases outside the gene matches: 10. The CDR3 coding sequence is TGTGCCAGCAGCTTGTTTGGGCTAGCGGACACCACAGATACGCAGTATTTT. This encodes CASSLFGLADTTDTQYF.

This chain connects TRBV6-5 to TRBJ1-2; D unclear. Trimming pared 2 bases from V and 4 bases from J, leaving 14 bases between. The CDR3 loop spans 15 amino acids. CDR1 and CDR2 (germline): MNHEY, SVGAGI. CDR3 DNA sequence: TGTGCCAGCAGTTACGGACGCCGCGGGTGCTATGGCTACACCTTC. Translation: CASSYGRRGCYGYTF.

The V and J genes are TRBV25-1 and TRBJ1-2, with 7 nucleotides matching TRBD1. The CDR3 runs to 16 residues. Germline CDR1 MGHDK, CDR2 SYGVNS. Germline trimming cut 2 bases from V and 8 bases from J; bases unmatched to any gene: 14. The CDR3 nucleotides read TGTGCCAGCAGTGAAACGATACAGGGGATAGTAGGGGGCTACACCTTC. The encoded protein is CASSETIQGIVGGYTF.

The chain joins TRBV10-1 to TRBJ2-2; 8 bases are a match to TRBD1. V dropped 3 bases and J dropped 4; count of bases not matched to a gene: 4. The germline V gene encodes CDR1 WNHNN and CDR2 SYGVQD (reference sequence). The CDR3 totals 15 residues. CDR3 in amino acids: CASSEGQGATGELFF. The CDR3 nucleotides read TGCGCCAGCAGTGAAGGACAGGGCGCCACCGGGGAGCTGTTTTTT.

This clone was detected once. The chain combines TRBV7-2 with TRBJ1-1, with D possibly being TRBD1 (5 bases). The CDR3 is 18 amino acids. Germline CDR1 SGHTA, CDR2 FQGNSA. Trimming pared 4 bases from V and 1 base from J, leaving 22 bases between. The CDR3 here is CASSYKKAPGQRNTEAFF. For the CDR3, the DNA is TGTGCCAGCAGCTATAAAAAGGCTCCCGGACAACGGAACACTGAAGCTTTCTTT.

This clone came up once. This chain uses TRBV5-1 with TRBJ2-5; tentatively, D is TRBD1 (7 bases). Trimming left V 4 bases short and J 4 bases short, with 20 bases between. CDR3 length: 16 residues. Germline lookup yields CDR1 SGHRS and CDR2 YFSETQ. This CDR3 reads CASSNDRRGPGETQYF. CDR3 DNA: TGCGCCAGCAGCAACGATAGGAGGGGGCCAGGAGAGACCCAGTACTTC.

The chain carries TRBV4-1 and TRBJ2-7; no clear D. The CDR3 runs to 15 residues. Germline CDR1 reads MGHRA; CDR2 reads YSYEKL. V was clipped by 1 base and J by 2 bases, with 12 bases between them. In nucleotides, the CDR3 is TGCGCCAGCAGCCAAGGGTCCCACCCTACCTACGAGCAGTACTTC. Protein sequence: CASSQGSHPTYEQYF.